The T cell receptor beta chain described here comes from a study of T cell responses to AZD1222 COVID-19 vaccine. Whole-study results and caveats: Along spike, vaccine-associated CD4 TCRs were found throughout, with dominance at 160-218 and 743-854.

As for this clone: Its antigen remains unidentified.

The germline V gene has CDR1 SGDLS and CDR2 YYNGEE. The CDR3 sequence is 15 residues long. V was pared by 2 bases and J by 1 base, with 12 bases between. Libraries were prepared by immunoSEQ multiplex PCR; TCRdb keeps only in-frame clonotypes and omits some of them. The profile shows 96,000 or so clones, about nine tenths of them singletons. The rearrangement links TRBV9 to TRBJ1-1, with a possible D match to TRBD1 (6 bases). Sequencing used peripheral blood, obtained on day 0 of AZD1222 vaccination. The receptor was isolated from an adult in good health. The CDR3 nucleotides read TGTGCCAGCAGCGTTTACCCGGGACAGAACACTGAAGCTTTCTTT. Amino acids: CASSVYPGQNTEAFF. The full variable domain, with the rest looked up from reference TRBV9 and TRBJ1-1, is DSGVTQTPKHLITATGQRVTLRCSPRSGDLSVYWYQQSLDQGLQFLIQYYNGEERAKGNILERFSAQQFPDLHSELNLSSLELGDSALYFCASSVYPGQNTEAFFGQGTRLTVV.